This T cell receptor (beta chain) is drawn from a study of T cell repertoires in cytomegalovirus infection. Study-wide results and caveats: The ex vivo response was dominated by HLA-C-restricted CMV-specific TCR beta clonotypes. Based on cumulative public TCR beta family frequency, carriers of CMV plus the relevant HLA were identified.

In the case of this clonotype: Its antigen is not known. A read error may explain this, as a much larger clone is one base away.

The CDR3 sequence is 14 residues long. Germline CDR1 and CDR2: SGHTA and FQGTGA. TCRdb used MiXCR to reprocess the reads, holding one entry per CDR3 protein. Of 500,000 or so distinct CDR3 sequences in the sample, approximately 16% are singletons; the top ten hold roughly a quarter. The material sequenced was CD8+ T cells from PBMCs. This sequence originates from a human donor in good health (CMV status not recorded). Some clones in this sample may be carry-over from other donors' samples. This chain joins TRBV7-3 and TRBJ2-1, with D uncertain. As DNA, the CDR3 is TGTGCCAGCAGCTCTCCGGACCAAACCAATGAGAAGTTCTTC. Translated, it gives CASSSPDQTNEKFF.